This T cell receptor (beta chain) was observed in a study of shared clonotypes between healthy human individuals. The naive CD8 subset, CD45RO-negative cells positively selected for CCR7, excluded terminally differentiated effector memory CD45RA+ cells. Repertoires were generated with immunoSEQ multiplex PCR, while TCRdb's copy carries only in-frame clones and drops some. The data hold hundreds of thousands of clones, with 96% observed a single time. V shed 3 bases and J shed 7 bases, with 9 bases lying between them. This CDR3 comprises 12 residues. CDR1 SGHVS and CDR2 FNYEAQ come from the germline V gene.

The receptor was isolated from a woman in her thirties in good health. Source material: naive CD8+ T cells sorted from blood. The V and J genes are TRBV7-6 and TRBJ1-2, with D unresolved. CDR3 in DNA: TGTGCCAGCAGCTTTTCAGGAGGTGGCTACACCTTC. This codes for CASSFSGGGYTF.